This T cell receptor beta chain was found in a study of radiotherapy plus CTLA-4 blockade in lung cancer. Sequencing used immunoSEQ multiplex PCR; TCRdb keeps in-frame clones, though not all of them. The sample yields around 80,000 clones, roughly four fifths seen once. The trim removed 5 bases at V and 0 bases at J, leaving 3 bases unmatched. Germline V gives CDR1 SEHNR, CDR2 FQNEAQ (reference sequence). The CDR3 contains 15 residues. The J gene is TRBJ2-1, the V gene TRBV7-9, with 8 bases lining up with TRBD1. Sequenced here: peripheral blood, sampled from a patient treated with radiotherapy plus ipilimumab. This clonotype originated in a human donor with non-small cell lung cancer who had stable disease on radiotherapy plus ipilimumab. The CDR3 coding sequence is TGTGCCAGCAGCCGTGGACAGGGCTCCTACAATGAGCAGTTCTTC. Translated: CASSRGQGSYNEQFF. The full variable domain, its missing parts supplied by reference TRBV7-9 and TRBJ2-1, is DTGVSQNPRHKITKRGQNVTFRCDPISEHNRLYWYRQTLGQGPEFLTYFQNEAQLEKSRLLSDRFSAERPKGSFSTLEIQRTEQGDSAMYLCASSRGQGSYNEQFFGPGTRLTVL.